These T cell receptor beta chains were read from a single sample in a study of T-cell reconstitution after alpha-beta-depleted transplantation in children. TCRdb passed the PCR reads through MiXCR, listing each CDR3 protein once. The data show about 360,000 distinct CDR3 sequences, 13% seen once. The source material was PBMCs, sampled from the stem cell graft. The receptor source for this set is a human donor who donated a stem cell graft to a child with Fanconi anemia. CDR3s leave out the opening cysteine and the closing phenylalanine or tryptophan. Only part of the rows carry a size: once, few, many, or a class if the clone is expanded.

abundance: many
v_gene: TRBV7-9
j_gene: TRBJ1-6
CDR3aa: ASSLNNSPLH

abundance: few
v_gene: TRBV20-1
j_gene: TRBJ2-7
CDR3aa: SARDLRASYEQY

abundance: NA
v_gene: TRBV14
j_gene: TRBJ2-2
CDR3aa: ASSQDPRTGELF

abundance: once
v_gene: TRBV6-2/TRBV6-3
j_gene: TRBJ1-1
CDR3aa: ASSWEQGRGAF

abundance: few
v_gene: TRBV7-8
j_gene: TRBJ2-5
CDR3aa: ASSLEALAGFDATQY

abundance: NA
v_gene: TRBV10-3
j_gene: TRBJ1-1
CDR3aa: AISDEMNTEAF

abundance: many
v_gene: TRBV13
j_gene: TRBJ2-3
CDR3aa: ASSFRLAGDTDTQY

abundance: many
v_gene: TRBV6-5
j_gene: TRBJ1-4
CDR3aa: ASSSRTGFNEKLF

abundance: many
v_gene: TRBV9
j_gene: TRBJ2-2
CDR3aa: ASSVEISGFPGELF

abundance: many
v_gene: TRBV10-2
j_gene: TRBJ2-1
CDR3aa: ASSALGNEQF

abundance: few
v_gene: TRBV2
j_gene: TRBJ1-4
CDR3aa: ASMVRGQGLEKLF

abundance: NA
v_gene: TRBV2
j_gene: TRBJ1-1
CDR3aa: ASSEGGFEAF

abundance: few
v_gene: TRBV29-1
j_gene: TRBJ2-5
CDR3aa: SIHRDRGQETQY

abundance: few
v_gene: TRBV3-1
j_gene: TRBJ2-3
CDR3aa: ASEWGGTDTQY

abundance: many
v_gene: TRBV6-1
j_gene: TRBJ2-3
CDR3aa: ASAQAEVTDTQY

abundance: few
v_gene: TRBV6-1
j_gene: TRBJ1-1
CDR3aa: ASTVDLTMNTEAF

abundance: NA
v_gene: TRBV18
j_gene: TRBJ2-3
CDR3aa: ASSGILSSTTDTQY

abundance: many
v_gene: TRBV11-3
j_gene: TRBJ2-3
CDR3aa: ASSLGEGDTQY

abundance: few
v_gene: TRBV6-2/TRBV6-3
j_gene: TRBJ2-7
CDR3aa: ASSELGREQY

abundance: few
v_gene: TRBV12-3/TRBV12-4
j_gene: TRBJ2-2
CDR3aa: ASSLQGSRGELF

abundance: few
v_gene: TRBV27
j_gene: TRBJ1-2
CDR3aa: ASSPSLGGAQLGYT

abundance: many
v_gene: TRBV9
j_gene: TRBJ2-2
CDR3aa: ASSYLSGAGELF

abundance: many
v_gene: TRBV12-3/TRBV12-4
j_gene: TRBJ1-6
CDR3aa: ASSPRTGRISPLH

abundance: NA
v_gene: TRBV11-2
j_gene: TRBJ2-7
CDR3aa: ASSLDLGAGQGEQY

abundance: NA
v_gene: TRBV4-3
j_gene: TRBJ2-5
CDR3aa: ASSPREAGLYQETQY

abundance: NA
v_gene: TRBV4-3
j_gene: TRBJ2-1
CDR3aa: ASSQRVGPYNEQF

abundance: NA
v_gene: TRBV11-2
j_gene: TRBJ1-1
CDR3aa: ASSLSGDSTEAF

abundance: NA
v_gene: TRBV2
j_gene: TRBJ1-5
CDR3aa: ASSPSGGGSQPQH

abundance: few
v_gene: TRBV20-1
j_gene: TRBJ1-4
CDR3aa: SARDLRGPAGGNEKLF

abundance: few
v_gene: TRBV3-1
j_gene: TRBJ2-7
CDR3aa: ASSEAGPGDYEQY

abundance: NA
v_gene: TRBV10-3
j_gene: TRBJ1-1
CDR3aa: AIKDSGMRPEAF

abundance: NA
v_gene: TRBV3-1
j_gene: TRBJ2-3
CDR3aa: ASSRGLYTDTQY

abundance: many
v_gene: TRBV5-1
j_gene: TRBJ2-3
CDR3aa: ASSLDYGDTQY

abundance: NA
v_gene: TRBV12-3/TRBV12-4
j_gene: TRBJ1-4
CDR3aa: ASTTSTGTGVRKQLF

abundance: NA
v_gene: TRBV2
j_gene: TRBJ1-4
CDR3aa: ASREGEKLF

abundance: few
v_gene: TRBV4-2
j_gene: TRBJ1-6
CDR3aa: ASSNARYNSPLH

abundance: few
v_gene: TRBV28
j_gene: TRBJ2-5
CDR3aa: ASSPRGLAGGLETQY

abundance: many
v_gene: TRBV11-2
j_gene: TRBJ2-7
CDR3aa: ASSLEFYYEQY

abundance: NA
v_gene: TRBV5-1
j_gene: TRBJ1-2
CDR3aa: ASSLWTAGGYT

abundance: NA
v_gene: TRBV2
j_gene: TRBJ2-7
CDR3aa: ASRAVLAGTYEQY

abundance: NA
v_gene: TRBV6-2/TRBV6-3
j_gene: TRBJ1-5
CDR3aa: ASSYLRGLDQPQH

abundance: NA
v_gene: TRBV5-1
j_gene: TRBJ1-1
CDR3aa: ASRWEPNTEAF

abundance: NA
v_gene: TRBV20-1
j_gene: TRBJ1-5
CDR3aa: SAIWGNQPQH

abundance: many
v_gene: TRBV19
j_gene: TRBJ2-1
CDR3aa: ASGRRGWNEQF

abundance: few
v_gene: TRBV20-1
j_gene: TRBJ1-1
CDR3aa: SARAGMSEAF

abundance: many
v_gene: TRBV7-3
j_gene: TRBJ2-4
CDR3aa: ASSLVPGGLNIQY

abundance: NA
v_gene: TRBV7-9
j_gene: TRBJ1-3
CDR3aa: ASSPGLSGDTIY

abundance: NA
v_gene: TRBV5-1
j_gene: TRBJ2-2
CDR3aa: ASSLLDTNTGELF

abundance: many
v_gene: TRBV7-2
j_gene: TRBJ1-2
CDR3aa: ASSPNRGNYGYT

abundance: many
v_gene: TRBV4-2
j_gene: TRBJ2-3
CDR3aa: ASSPSGGHTDTQY

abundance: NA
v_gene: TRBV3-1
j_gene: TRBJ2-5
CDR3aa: ASSQGLDGLRETQY

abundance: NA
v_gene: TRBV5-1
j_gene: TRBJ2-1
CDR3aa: ASSYTGRHNEQF

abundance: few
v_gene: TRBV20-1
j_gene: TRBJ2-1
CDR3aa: SAPAIAGVVNEQF

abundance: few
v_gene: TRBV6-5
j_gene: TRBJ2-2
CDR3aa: ASSYGTGLIGELF

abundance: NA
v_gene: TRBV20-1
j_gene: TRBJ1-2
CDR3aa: SARDRNGYT